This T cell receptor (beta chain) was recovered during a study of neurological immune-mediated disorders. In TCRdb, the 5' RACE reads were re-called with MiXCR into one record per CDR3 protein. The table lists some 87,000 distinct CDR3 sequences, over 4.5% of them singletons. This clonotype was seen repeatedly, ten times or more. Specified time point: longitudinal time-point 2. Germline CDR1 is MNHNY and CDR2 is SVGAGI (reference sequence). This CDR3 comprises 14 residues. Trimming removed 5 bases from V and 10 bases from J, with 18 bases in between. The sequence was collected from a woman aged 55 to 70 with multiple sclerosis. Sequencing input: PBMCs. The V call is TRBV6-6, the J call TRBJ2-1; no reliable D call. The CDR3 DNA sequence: TGTGCCAGCAGTACCAACCCCCCTGGGTTAGAGCAGTTCTTC. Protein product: CASSTNPPGLEQFF.